This record looks at one TCR beta chain sequence and its context. Which antigen it targets is not known. No per-base quality is available; no much larger clone lies one base away. The sample is drawn from a study of CD8+CD57+ T cells in acquired aplastic anemia (dated by TCRdb to 2016 to 2019). About the investigation overall: DNA extracted from sorted CD4+ and CD8+ cells had a mean of approximately 3.3 ug, with a range of roughly 0.18 to 27.4 ug. Healthy donor samples averaged roughly 9.9 million reads for CD4+ and fewer than 12 million for CD8+ cells.

V trim: 5 bases; J trim: 12 bases; unmatched bases: 11. Per the germline V gene (reference sequence), SEHNR is the CDR1 and FQNEAQ is the CDR2. The cysteine opens and the phenylalanine closes a CDR3 of 13 amino acids. The only DNA kept is the CDR3, 39 bases in frame from the first base. Genomic DNA served as template for TCR beta VDJ combination and CDR3 sequence profiling. An Illumina HiSeq 2000 was used for TCR repertoire sequencing. Processing in the source paper ran as follows. Repertoires were assessed using TRBV/TRBJ rearrangement plots, CDR3 size and DJ length profiles, and Simpson's diversity index. The most abundant DNA sequence in the deep sequencing data was defined as the immunodominant clone. CDR3 amino acid sequences were checked for sharing between subjects and were compared against published repertoires and the VDJdb database. The public reads were reanalyzed by TCRdb: fastp trimming at Q25, MiXCR alignment, in-frame beta chains only. Identical CDR3 protein sequences are pooled into one entry, listed with their most common genes and DNA. Clone size and V and J calls follow TCRdb, not the original study. The sample profile shows around 190,000 distinct CDR3 sequences; over 55% of them were found once. The ten largest make up approximately 30% of the sample.

The study deep-sequenced TCR repertoires of sorted CD4+ and CD8+ blood T cells from severe aplastic anemia patients and healthy subjects. Ficoll-Paque density gradient centrifugation was used to isolate peripheral blood mononuclear cells. Before DNA extraction, CD4+ and CD8+ T cells were sorted with FACS or magnetic beads. Beyond this particular receptor, the publication reports: About 28 CD8+ CDR3 sequences were found in both patients and controls but appeared to be highly expressed in patients and within the immunodominant clones of the patients. Patients and healthy controls showed no significant difference in CD8+ Simpson's diversity (P=0.060).

Recombination joined TRBV7-9 with TRBJ2-7, and TRBD1 matches 9 of the central bases. Sequencing used sorted CD4+, CD8+, or CD8+CD57+ T cells (not recorded which) from PBMCs. This TCR came from a human donor in good health. In nucleotide form, the sequence is TGTGCCAGCAGCCAAGGGCCGGGACAGGGTATGTACTTC. It specifies CASSQGPGQGMYF.